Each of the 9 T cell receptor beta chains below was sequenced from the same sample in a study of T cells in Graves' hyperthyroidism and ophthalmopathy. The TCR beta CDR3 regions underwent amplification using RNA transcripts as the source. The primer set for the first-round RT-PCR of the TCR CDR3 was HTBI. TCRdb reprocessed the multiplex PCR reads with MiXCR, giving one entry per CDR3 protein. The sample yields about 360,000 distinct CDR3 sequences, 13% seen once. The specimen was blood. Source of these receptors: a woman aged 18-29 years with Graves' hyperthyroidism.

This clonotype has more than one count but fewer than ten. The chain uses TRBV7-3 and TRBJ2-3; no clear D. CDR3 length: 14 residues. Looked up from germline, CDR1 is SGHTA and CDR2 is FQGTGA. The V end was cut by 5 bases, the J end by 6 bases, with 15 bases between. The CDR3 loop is CASSPSRSVDTQYF. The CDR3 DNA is TGTGCCAGCAGCCCCTCGAGGAGCGTTGATACGCAGTATTTT. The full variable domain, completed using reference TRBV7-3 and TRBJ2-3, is GAGVSQTPSNKVTEKGKYVELRCDPISGHTALYWYRQSLGQGPEFLIYFQGTGAADDSGLPNDRFFAVRPEGSVSTLKIQRTERGDSAVYLCASSPSRSVDTQYFGPGTRLTVL.

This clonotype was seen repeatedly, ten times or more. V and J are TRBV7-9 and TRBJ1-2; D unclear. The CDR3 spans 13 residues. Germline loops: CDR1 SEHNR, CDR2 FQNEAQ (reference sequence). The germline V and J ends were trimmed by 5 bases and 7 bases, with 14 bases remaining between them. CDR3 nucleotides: TGTGCCAGCAGCCAGTTGGTTAGTGGTGGCTACACCTTC. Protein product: CASSQLVSGGYTF. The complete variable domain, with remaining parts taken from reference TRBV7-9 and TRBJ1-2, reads DTGVSQNPRHKITKRGQNVTFRCDPISEHNRLYWYRQTLGQGPEFLTYFQNEAQLEKSRLLSDRFSAERPKGSFSTLEIQRTEQGDSAMYLCASSQLVSGGYTFGSGTRLTVV.

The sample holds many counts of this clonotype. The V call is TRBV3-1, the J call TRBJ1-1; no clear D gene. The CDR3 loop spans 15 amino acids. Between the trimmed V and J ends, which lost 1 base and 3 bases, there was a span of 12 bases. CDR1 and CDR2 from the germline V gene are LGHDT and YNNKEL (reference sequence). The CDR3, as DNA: TGTGCCAGCAGCCAAGGGGGAGGATGGGACACTGAAGCTTTCTTT. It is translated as CASSQGGGWDTEAFF.

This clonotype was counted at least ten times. CDR3 amino acids: CSARDISSQYF. The CDR3 DNA sequence: TGCAGTGCTAGAGATATTAGCTCGCAGTATTTT. This chain links TRBV20-1 with TRBJ2-3; D gene ambiguous. With 0 bases removed from V and 10 bases from J, the gap between germline ends came to 8 bases. The CDR3 runs to 11 residues. CDR1 is DFQATT, CDR2 SNEGSKA, per germline (reference sequence).

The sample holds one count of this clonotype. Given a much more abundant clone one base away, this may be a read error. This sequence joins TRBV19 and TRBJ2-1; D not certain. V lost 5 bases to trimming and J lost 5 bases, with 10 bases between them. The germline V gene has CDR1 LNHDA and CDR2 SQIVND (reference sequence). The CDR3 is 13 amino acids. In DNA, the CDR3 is TGTGCCAGTAGTGACTGCCGGGACAATGAGCAGTTCTTC. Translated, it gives CASSDCRDNEQFF.

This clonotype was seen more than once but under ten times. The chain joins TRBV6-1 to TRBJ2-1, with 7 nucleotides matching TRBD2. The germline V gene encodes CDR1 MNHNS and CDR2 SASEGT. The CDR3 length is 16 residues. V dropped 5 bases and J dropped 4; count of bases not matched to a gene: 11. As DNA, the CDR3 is TGTGCCAGCAGTCCCCGACTAGCAGTGGTTTACAATGAGCAGTTCTTC. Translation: CASSPRLAVVYNEQFF.

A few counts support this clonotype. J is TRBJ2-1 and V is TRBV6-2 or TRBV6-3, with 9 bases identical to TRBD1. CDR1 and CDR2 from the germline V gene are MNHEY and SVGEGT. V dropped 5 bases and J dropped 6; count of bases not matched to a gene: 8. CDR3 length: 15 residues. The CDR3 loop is CASSDRDRAGNEQFF. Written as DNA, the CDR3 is TGTGCCAGCAGTGACCGGGACAGGGCGGGCAATGAGCAGTTCTTC.

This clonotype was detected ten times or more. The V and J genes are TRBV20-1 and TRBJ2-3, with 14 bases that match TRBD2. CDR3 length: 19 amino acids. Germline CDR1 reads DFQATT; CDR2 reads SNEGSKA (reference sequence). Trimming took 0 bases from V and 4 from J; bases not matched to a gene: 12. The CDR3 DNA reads TGCAGTGCTAGAGATCCGACTAGCGGGAGGGCCCGAGGCGCAGATACGCAGTATTTT. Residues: CSARDPTSGRARGADTQYF.

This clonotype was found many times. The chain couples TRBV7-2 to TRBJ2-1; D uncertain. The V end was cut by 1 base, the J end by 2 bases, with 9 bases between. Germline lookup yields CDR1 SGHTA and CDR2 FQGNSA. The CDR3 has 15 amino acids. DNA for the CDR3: TGTGCCAGCAGCTTAGGTGGTCCGGCCTACAATGAGCAGTTCTTC. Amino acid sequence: CASSLGGPAYNEQFF.